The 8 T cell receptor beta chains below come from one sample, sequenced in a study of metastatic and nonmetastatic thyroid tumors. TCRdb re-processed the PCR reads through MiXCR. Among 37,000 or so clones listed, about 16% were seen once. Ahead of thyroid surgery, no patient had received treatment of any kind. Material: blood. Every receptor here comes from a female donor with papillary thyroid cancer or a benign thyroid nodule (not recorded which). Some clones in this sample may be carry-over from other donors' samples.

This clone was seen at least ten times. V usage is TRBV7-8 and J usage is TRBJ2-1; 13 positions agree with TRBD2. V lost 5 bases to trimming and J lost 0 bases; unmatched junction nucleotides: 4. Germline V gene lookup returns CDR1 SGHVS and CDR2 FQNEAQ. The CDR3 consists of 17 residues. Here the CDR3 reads CASSGLAGASSYNEQFF. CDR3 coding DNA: TGTGCCAGCAGCGGACTAGCGGGAGCGAGCTCCTACAATGAGCAGTTCTTC. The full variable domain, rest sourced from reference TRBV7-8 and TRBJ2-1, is GAGVSQSPRYKVAKRGQDVALRCDPISGHVSLFWYQQALGQGPEFLTYFQNEAQLDKSGLPSDRFFAERPEGSVSTLKIQRTQQEDSAVYLCASSGLAGASSYNEQFFGPGTRLTVL.

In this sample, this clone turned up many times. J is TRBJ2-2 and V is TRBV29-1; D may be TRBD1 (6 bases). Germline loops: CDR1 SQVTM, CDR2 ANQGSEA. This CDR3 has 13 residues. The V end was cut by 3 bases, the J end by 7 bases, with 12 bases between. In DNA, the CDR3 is TGCAGCGTTGATACAGGGTTTGACGGGGAGCTGTTTTTT. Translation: CSVDTGFDGELFF.

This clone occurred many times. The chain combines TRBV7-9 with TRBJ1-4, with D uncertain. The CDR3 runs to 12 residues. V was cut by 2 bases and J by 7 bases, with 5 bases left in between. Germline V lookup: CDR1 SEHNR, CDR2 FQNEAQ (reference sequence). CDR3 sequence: CASSLWGEKLFF. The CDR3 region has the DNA TGTGCCAGCAGCTTATGGGGTGAAAAACTGTTTTTT.

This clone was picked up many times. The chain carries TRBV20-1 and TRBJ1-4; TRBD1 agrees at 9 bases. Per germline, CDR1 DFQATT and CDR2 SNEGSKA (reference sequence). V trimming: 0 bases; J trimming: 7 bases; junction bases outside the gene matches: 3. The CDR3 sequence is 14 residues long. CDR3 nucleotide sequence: TGCAGTGCTAGAGATAAGGACAGGGGTGAAAAACTGTTTTTT. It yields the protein CSARDKDRGEKLFF.

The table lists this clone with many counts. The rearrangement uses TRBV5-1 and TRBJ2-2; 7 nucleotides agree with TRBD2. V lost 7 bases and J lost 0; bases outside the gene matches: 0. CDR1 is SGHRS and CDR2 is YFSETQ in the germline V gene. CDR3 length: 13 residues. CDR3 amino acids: CASAGANTGELFF. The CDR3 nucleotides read TGCGCCAGCGCGGGAGCGAACACCGGGGAGCTGTTTTTT.

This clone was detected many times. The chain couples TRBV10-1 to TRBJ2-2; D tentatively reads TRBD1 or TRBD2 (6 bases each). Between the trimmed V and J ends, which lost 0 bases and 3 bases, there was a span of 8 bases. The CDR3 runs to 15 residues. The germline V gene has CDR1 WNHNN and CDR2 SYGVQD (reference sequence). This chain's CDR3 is CASSESRGDTGELFF. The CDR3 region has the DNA TGCGCCAGCAGTGAGTCTAGGGGGGACACCGGGGAGCTGTTTTTT.

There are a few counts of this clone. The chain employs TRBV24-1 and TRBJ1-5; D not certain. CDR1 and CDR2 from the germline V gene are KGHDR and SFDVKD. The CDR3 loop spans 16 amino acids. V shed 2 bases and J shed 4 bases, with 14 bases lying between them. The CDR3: CATSDYRIVGNQPQHF. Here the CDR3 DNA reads TGTGCCACCAGTGATTATAGGATTGTCGGGAATCAGCCCCAGCATTTT.

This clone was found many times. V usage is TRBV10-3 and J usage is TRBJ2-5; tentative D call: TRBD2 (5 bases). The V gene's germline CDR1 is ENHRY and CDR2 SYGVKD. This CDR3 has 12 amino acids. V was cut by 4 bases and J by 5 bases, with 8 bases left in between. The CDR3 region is CAISGEWETQYF. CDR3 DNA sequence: TGTGCCATCAGTGGGGAGTGGGAGACCCAGTACTTC.